This is a list of T cell receptor beta chains from one sample in a study of identical twins. TCRdb called the 5' RACE reads again in MiXCR, with one record for every CDR3 protein. The table shows about 250,000 distinct CDR3 sequences, with 6% to 8.5% occurring only once. These same records also appear under a second study, on yellow fever vaccine responses in identical twins.

Sequencing used CD8+ T cells sorted from blood. The source is a woman aged 18-30 years in good health. Each CDR3 is given with its conserved first and last residue. A D gene is named only where the DNA matches it firmly. Clone size is stated in some rows and not others, as once, few, many or a class when expanded.

d_call,clone_size,j_call,v_call,cdr3_aa,cdr3_nt
TRBD2,-,TRBJ2-3,TRBV2,CASSTPPGLAGDGGNTQYF,TGTGCCAGCAGTACACCCCCGGGACTAGCGGGAGACGGCGGAAATACGCAGTATTTT
TRBD2,few,TRBJ2-1,TRBV20-1,CSASWRGAYNEQFF,TGCAGTGCTAGTTGGCGGGGGGCCTACAATGAGCAGTTCTTC
TRBD1,many,TRBJ1-1,TRBV29-1,CSVTRPDRKNTEAFF,TGCAGCGTCACACGCCCGGACAGGAAGAACACTGAAGCTTTCTTT
TRBD1,-,TRBJ1-1,TRBV29-1,CSVGDRRNTEAFF,TGCAGCGTTGGGGACAGGAGGAACACTGAAGCTTTCTTT
TRBD2,many,TRBJ2-2,TRBV28,CASSWGLAGIGDTGELFF,TGTGCCAGCAGTTGGGGACTAGCGGGAATTGGGGACACCGGGGAGCTGTTTTTT
-,few,TRBJ1-1,TRBV7-9,CASSSAGGRNTEAFF,TGTGCCAGCAGCTCCGCGGGGGGGAGGAACACTGAAGCTTTCTTT
-,many,TRBJ2-5,TRBV5-1,CASSLDGRLQETQYF,TGCGCCAGCAGCTTGGATGGTCGGCTTCAAGAGACCCAGTACTTC
-,many,TRBJ2-5,TRBV5-1,CASSFQEVWETQYF,TGCGCCAGCAGCTTCCAGGAGGTTTGGGAGACCCAGTACTTC
TRBD2,few,TRBJ2-1,TRBV6-6,CASSILTWGTSGGADEDYNEQFF,TGTGCCAGCAGCATACTAACCTGGGGGACTAGCGGGGGGGCGGACGAAGACTACAATGAGCAGTTCTTC
-,-,TRBJ1-6,TRBV6-1,CASLASGTTVGSPLHF,TGTGCCAGCTTGGCGTCAGGGACTACTGTTGGTTCACCCCTCCACTTT
-,-,TRBJ2-3,TRBV11-2,CASSLDTDTDTQYF,TGTGCCAGCAGCTTAGATACAGACACAGATACGCAGTATTTT
TRBD2,few,TRBJ2-1,TRBV6-5,CASSSLTSGFLFEQFF,TGTGCCAGCAGTTCCCTGACTAGCGGATTCTTATTTGAGCAGTTCTTC